This T cell receptor (beta chain) appears in the sequencing data of a study of long-term antiretroviral therapy in people with HIV. Running of the v3.0 immunoSEQ assay took place at survey level. The repertoire was sequenced with immunoSEQ multiplex PCR; TCRdb's copy has only in-frame clones and lacks some. Here the sample spans around 43,000 clones, 94% being singletons. This clone was observed a handful of times. V was cut by 3 bases and J by 4 bases, with 12 bases left in between. Germline V gene sequence: CDR1 SNHLY, CDR2 FYNNEI. The CDR3 consists of 15 residues. This clonotype was sampled from a man under 40 with HIV. The specimen comprised unsorted PBMCs, sampled approximately 9.5 years after starting antiretroviral therapy. The chain links TRBV2 to TRBJ2-2; D tentatively reads TRBD1 or TRBD2 (5 bases each). In DNA, the CDR3 is TGTGCCAGCAGTGAGAGGTCAGGGACCACCGGGGAGCTGTTTTTT. It codes for CASSERSGTTGELFF.